The 2 T cell receptor beta chains below were found in one sample sequenced in a study of persistence of HIV-infected CD4 T cells. The immunoSEQ assay was version 4, run in survey mode. Data came from immunoSEQ multiplex PCR; TCRdb stores just in-frame clones and leaves some out. The data hold 25,000 to 35,000 clones, with around 82% observed a single time. These TCRs' antigens remain unknown. Stimulation used 7.5 to 10 ug/mL lysate from CMV-infected fibroblasts. CD40L/CD69 double-negative CD45RO-high memory CD4+ T cells were collected. The starting material was CD4+ T cells sorted from PBMCs after approximately 20-hour stimulation, obtained from a patient who received antiretroviral therapy. These receptors all come from an adult man with HIV who was CMV-seropositive.

The chain employs TRBV27 and TRBJ2-2; D perhaps matches TRBD1 (5 bases). This CDR3 is built from 15 residues. Germline V lookup: CDR1 MNHEY, CDR2 SMNVEV (reference sequence). V lost 5 bases and J 3 bases, leaving 13 bases between the germline ends. The CDR3 loop reads CASSPGDRYTGELFF. Written as DNA, the CDR3 is TGTGCCAGCAGTCCCGGAGACAGATACACCGGGGAGCTGTTTTTT.

The chain links TRBV6-4 to TRBJ2-7, with D perhaps TRBD2 (5 bases). In germline, CDR1 is MRHNA, CDR2 SNTAGT. The germline V and J ends were trimmed by 2 bases and 7 bases, with 15 bases remaining between them. The CDR3 sequence is 14 residues long. The CDR3 sequence is CASSDRGPVWEQYF. CDR3 DNA sequence: TGTGCCAGCAGTGACCGAGGGCCTGTTTGGGAGCAGTACTTC.